This T cell receptor (beta chain) is drawn from a study of glioma-infiltrating T cells. CDR3 size: 14 residues. CDR1 and CDR2 from the germline V gene are SNHLY and FYNNEI. Amplification of TCR alpha and beta CDR3 regions from RNA used iRepertoire nested multiplex PCR. One entry per CDR3 protein results from TCRdb running MiXCR on the multiplex PCR reads. The data hold fewer than 200,000 distinct CDR3 sequences, with over 40% observed a single time. Notes on this clonotype: One end of the junction fails to match germline, which may point to a read error.

The TCR sequence derives from a human donor with low-grade glioma or glioblastoma, undergoing nonglioma brain surgery, or in good health (not recorded which). The sequencing input was glioma tissue, nonneoplastic brain tissue, or PBMCs (not recorded which). This sequence joins TRBV2 and TRBJ1-2, with D possibly being TRBD1 (5 bases). The CDR3 sequence is CGSTIVGPRSGYTF. The CDR3 nucleotides read TGTGGCAGCACTATTGTGGGGCCAAGGTCAGGCTACACCTTC.